A few counts support the clone carrying this T cell receptor (beta chain). Its antigen is currently unknown. As every portion of the isolated RNA was reverse transcribed, the sequencing read expressed TCRB transcripts. Sequencing was performed with immunoSEQ multiplex PCR; in TCRdb, only in-frame clones are kept and a portion is missing. The table includes hundreds of thousands of clones, 15% detected once. These data belong to a study of beta chain features in type 1 diabetes. Study observations and caveats: In every one of the four CD4+ subsets, TCRB CDR3s were moderately but significantly shorter in Type 1 diabetes patients. For TCRB rearrangement, an influence of HLA type remained unresolved here.

The V and J ends lost 3 bases and 4 bases respectively, with 14 bases between them. The CDR3 totals 16 residues. Germline V gene sequence: CDR1 SGDLS, CDR2 YYNGEE. Sample: naive CD4+ T cells from blood. This rearrangement joins TRBV9 to TRBJ1-6; TRBD1 is a possible D gene (5 bases). This clonotype was obtained from a man between 18 and 29 years old with type 1 diabetes. The CDR3 sequence: CASSESAGTYNSPLHF. The CDR3 nucleotides read TGTGCCAGCAGCGAGAGCGCGGGGACGTATAATTCACCCCTCCACTTT.